The 25 T cell receptor beta chains below were found in one sample sequenced in a study of blood T cell repertoires in COVID-19. Data came from immunoSEQ multiplex PCR; TCRdb stores just in-frame clones and leaves some out. The sample holds roughly 440,000 clones, approximately 88% seen once. Sequencing used peripheral blood. The receptors stem from a woman aged 45-65 years with COVID-19, enrolled during active disease.

The gene calls are TRBV11-2 and TRBJ2-1; possibly TRBD1 for D (5 bases). Germline values: CDR1 SGHAT, CDR2 FQNNGV. This CDR3 has 12 residues. V lost 5 bases and J lost 10, with 12 bases in between. In nucleotides, the CDR3 is TGTGCCAGCAGCCTATCCAGGGTCGAGCAGTTCTTC. This sequence encodes CASSLSRVEQFF.

The rearrangement joins TRBV9 to TRBJ1-1; the D gene is possibly TRBD1 (5 bases). Germline CDR1 reads SGDLS; CDR2 reads YYNGEE. The CDR3 extends over 16 amino acids. V dropped 2 bases and J dropped 1 base, with 15 bases sitting between them. This chain's CDR3 is CASSVGAGEENTEAFF. Here the CDR3 DNA reads TGTGCCAGCAGCGTTGGGGCCGGCGAAGAGAACACTGAAGCTTTCTTT.

The rearrangement uses TRBV10-3 and TRBJ1-2; D is perhaps TRBD1 (6 bases). The CDR3 spans 15 residues. V was shortened by 7 bases and J by 9 bases, with 24 bases between the two germline ends. CDR1 and CDR2 (germline): ENHRY, SYGVKD. DNA for the CDR3: TGTGCCATCAAGGAAGGGTACTCAGGGGCCCAAAGCTACACCTTC. Its translation is CAIKEGYSGAQSYTF.

This chain links TRBV24-1 with TRBJ2-2; a weak D match, TRBD1 (6 bases). The germline gives CDR1 KGHDR, CDR2 SFDVKD. The length of the CDR3 is 14 residues. The V end was cut by 5 bases, the J end by 3 bases, with 9 bases between. The DNA of the CDR3 is TGTGCCACCAGTGTTCCAGGGGACACCGGGGAGCTGTTTTTT. Protein: CATSVPGDTGELFF.

The chain couples TRBV7-2 to TRBJ1-3; D gene uncertain. Germline CDR1 is SGHTA and CDR2 is FQGNSA. The length of the CDR3 is 18 residues. Deletions cut 4 bases from V and 0 bases from J, with 19 bases between. The DNA for the CDR3 is TGTGCCAGCAGCTATACCCTTTCGGGGTCGTACTCTGGAAACACCATATATTTT. Translation: CASSYTLSGSYSGNTIYF. Supplemented by reference TRBV7-2 and TRBJ1-3, the full variable domain reads GAGVSQSPSNKVTEKGKDVELRCDPISGHTALYWYRQSLGQGLEFLIYFQGNSAPDKSGLPSDRFSAERTGGSVSTLTIQRTQQEDSAVYLCASSYTLSGSYSGNTIYFGEGSWLTVV.

The chain combines TRBV5-1 with TRBJ1-4, with 9 bases fitting TRBD1. V shed 4 bases and J 8 bases; nucleotides not matched to a gene: 6. Germline V CDR1 and CDR2: SGHRS, YFSETQ. The CDR3 totals 14 residues. The CDR3 DNA follows: TGCGCCAGCAGCGCCACAGGGGGCAGGGAAAAACTGTTTTTT. It translates to CASSATGGREKLFF.

The rearrangement uses TRBV30 and TRBJ2-1, with 7 bases matching TRBD2. The CDR3 runs to 13 residues. The J segment lost 5 bases and the V segment lost 4 bases, leaving 5 bases of the junction unmatched. CDR1 GTSNPN and CDR2 SVGIG come from the germline V gene (reference sequence). The CDR3 sequence is CAWNFGGNNEQFF. In DNA, the CDR3 is TGTGCCTGGAATTTCGGGGGGAACAATGAGCAGTTCTTC.

The chain links TRBV5-6 to TRBJ2-1, with D hard to call. The germline V gene has CDR1 SGHDT and CDR2 YYEEEE. V was pared by 5 bases and J by 9 bases, with 15 bases between. The CDR3 has 13 residues. CDR3 nucleotide sequence: TGTGCCAGCAGTCCCATCGGTGTCGGTGAGCAGTTCTTC. Amino acids: CASSPIGVGEQFF.

The J gene is TRBJ1-3, the V gene TRBV6-5; 10 nucleotides line up with TRBD1. V shed 6 bases and J 3 bases; nucleotides not matched to a gene: 5. Germline CDR1 reads MNHEY; CDR2 reads SVGAGI. CDR3 size: 15 residues. CDR3 DNA: TGTGCCAGCAGGAGACAGGGGGCCATTGGAAACACCATATATTTT. Translated: CASRRQGAIGNTIYF.

This clone is a singleton in its sample. V usage is TRBV29-1 and J usage is TRBJ2-7; no reliable D call. The CDR3 has 14 residues. Per the germline V gene, CDR1 is SQVTM and CDR2 is ANQGSEA. The V gene lost 3 bases and the J gene lost 4 bases, with 16 bases spanning the gap. This CDR3 reads CSVDVGGVRYEQYF. In DNA, the CDR3 is TGCAGCGTTGACGTTGGCGGAGTTAGATACGAGCAGTACTTC.

CDR3 amino acids: CASKSGVYGYTF. CDR3 sequence (DNA): TGTGCCAGCAAATCGGGGGTTTATGGCTACACCTTC. V is TRBV27 and J is TRBJ1-2, with a weak D call TRBD1 (5 bases). Trimming shortened V by 7 bases and J by 5 bases, and 11 bases separated the two germline ends. Per germline, CDR1 MNHEY and CDR2 SMNVEV (reference sequence). The CDR3 covers 12 residues.

The chain has TRBV3-1 (or the pseudogene TRBV3-2) and TRBJ2-1; 8 nucleotides line up with TRBD2. Germline V CDR1 and CDR2: LGHDT, YNNKEL (reference sequence). This CDR3 spans 15 amino acids. With 0 bases clipped from V and 10 bases from J, the junction kept 8 bases outside the gene matches. The chain's CDR3 is CASSQDHLAGREQFF. In DNA form, the CDR3 reads TGTGCCAGCAGCCAAGATCACTTAGCGGGAAGAGAGCAGTTCTTC.

The chain carries TRBV4-2 and TRBJ1-1; a possible D gene is TRBD1 (5 bases). This CDR3 contains 15 residues. Germline V gene data show CDR1 as LGHNA and CDR2 as YNFKEQ. V was cut by 1 base and J by 1 base, with 10 bases left in between. The CDR3 bases are TGTGCCAGCAGCCAAGTCATTCAGGGGAACACTGAAGCTTTCTTT. Translating gives CASSQVIQGNTEAFF.

The chain couples TRBV21-1 to TRBJ1-2; TRBD1, the table's D call, lacks a check against the DNA. TRBV21-1 is labeled a pseudogene. This CDR3 contains 17 residues. The CDR3 region has the DNA TGTGCCAGCAGCTTTCCCGGGACAGGGCGAGCTAACTATGGCTACACCTTC. Protein product: CASSFPGTGRANYGYTF.

The J gene is TRBJ2-3, the V gene TRBV30; no clear D. V was trimmed by 3 bases and J by 3 bases, leaving 19 bases between them. The CDR3 has 16 amino acids. The germline CDR1 and CDR2 sequences are GTSNPN and SVGIG (reference sequence). Written as DNA, the CDR3 is TGTGCCTGGAGATCCCCCTCCCGGTACAGAACAGATACGCAGTATTTT. Amino acid sequence: CAWRSPSRYRTDTQYF.

The V call is TRBV7-3, the J call TRBJ2-1; TRBD1 agrees at 7 bases. This CDR3 contains 14 residues. Trimming cost V 2 bases and J 10 bases; bases outside gene matches: 8. Germline CDR1 and CDR2: SGHTA and FQGTGA. The CDR3 spells CASSLGATGEEQFF. The DNA of the CDR3 is TGTGCCAGCAGCTTAGGGGCTACAGGGGAGGAGCAGTTCTTC. Looking up the rest from reference TRBV7-3 and TRBJ2-1 gives the full variable domain: GAGVSQTPSNKVTEKGKYVELRCDPISGHTALYWYRQSLGQGPEFLIYFQGTGAADDSGLPNDRFFAVRPEGSVSTLKIQRTERGDSAVYLCASSLGATGEEQFFGPGTRLTVL.

The gene calls are TRBV6-5 and TRBJ2-7; 9 bases line up with TRBD1. The CDR3 runs 14 residues. The germline CDR1 and CDR2 sequences are MNHEY and SVGAGI. J lost 4 bases, V lost 5 bases, and 6 bases had no gene match. The CDR3: CASSPGQGLYEQYF. The DNA of the CDR3 is TGTGCCAGCAGTCCGGGACAGGGTCTTTACGAGCAGTACTTC.

This chain uses TRBV6-5 with TRBJ2-7; 9 nucleotides line up with TRBD1. The CDR3 has 14 amino acids. Germline values: CDR1 MNHEY, CDR2 SVGAGI. Trimming took 4 bases from V and 2 from J; bases not matched to a gene: 3. Here the CDR3 DNA reads TGTGCCAGCAGTTTCGGACAGGGGACCTACGAGCAGTACTTC. This gives the protein CASSFGQGTYEQYF.

In this sample, this clone turned up once. V usage is TRBV19 and J usage is TRBJ1-1; 7 bases are shared with TRBD1. This CDR3 has 14 residues. Unmatched junction bases numbered 8, after V lost 5 bases and J lost 5 bases. CDR1 LNHDA and CDR2 SQIVND come from the germline V gene (reference sequence). As DNA, the CDR3 is TGTGCCAGTAGTGGCCGGACAGGTCGGACTGAAGCTTTCTTT. It is translated as CASSGRTGRTEAFF.

V usage is TRBV7-9 and J usage is TRBJ2-3, with 9 nucleotides matching TRBD2. The junction had 8 bases not matched to a gene; V was cut back by 5 bases and J by 2 bases. The germline gives CDR1 SEHNR, CDR2 FQNEAQ (reference sequence). The CDR3 has 16 amino acids. The CDR3 here is CASSGWRGGYTDTQYF. The CDR3 nucleotides read TGTGCCAGCAGCGGGTGGCGGGGGGGTTACACAGATACGCAGTATTTT.

This clone occurred once. This chain uses TRBV19 with TRBJ2-1; 7 bases map to TRBD2. J lost 2 bases, V lost 5 bases, and 9 bases had no gene match. CDR1 and CDR2 from the germline V gene are LNHDA and SQIVND (reference sequence). The CDR3 spans 16 residues. This CDR3 is CASSSPGREAYNEQFF. The CDR3 nucleotides read TGTGCCAGTAGTTCTCCGGGGAGGGAGGCCTACAATGAGCAGTTCTTC.

V is TRBV27 and J is TRBJ1-5; 7 nucleotides line up with TRBD1. Germline trimming cut 3 bases from V and 16 bases from J; bases unmatched to any gene: 15. The V gene's germline CDR1 is MNHEY and CDR2 SMNVEV (reference sequence). CDR3 length: 14 residues. CDR3 bases: TGTGCCAGCAGTTTTTCTTGGAGGGACAGTGAAAAACATTTT. It is translated as CASSFSWRDSEKHF.

The chain employs TRBV7-9 and TRBJ2-7, with D unresolved. The CDR3 spans 14 residues. The germline gives CDR1 SEHNR, CDR2 FQNEAQ (reference sequence). Trimming took off 2 bases at V and 6 bases at J, with 14 bases between the two ends. CDR3 in DNA: TGTGCCAGCAGCTTAAATCACGGCGGCGGCGAGCAGTACTTC. Protein: CASSLNHGGGEQYF.

The chain links TRBV12-3 or TRBV12-4 to TRBJ2-1; 10 bases fit TRBD1. The V gene end was trimmed by 5 bases and the J gene end by 12 bases; junction bases not matched to a gene: 7. The CDR3 runs to 13 residues. CDR3 nucleotide sequence: TGTGCCAGCAGTACGGGACAGGGGATGGGGCAGTTCTTC. Its translation is CASSTGQGMGQFF.

The rearrangement uses TRBV5-6 and TRBJ2-7, with 12 nucleotides matching TRBD1. CDR3 size: 15 residues. CDR1 and CDR2 (germline): SGHDT, YYEEEE. V trimming: 2 bases; J trimming: 4 bases; junction bases outside the gene matches: 4. The DNA for the CDR3 is TGTGCCAGCAGCTTACCGGGACAGGGGGCGTACGAGCAGTACTTC. Its protein product is CASSLPGQGAYEQYF.